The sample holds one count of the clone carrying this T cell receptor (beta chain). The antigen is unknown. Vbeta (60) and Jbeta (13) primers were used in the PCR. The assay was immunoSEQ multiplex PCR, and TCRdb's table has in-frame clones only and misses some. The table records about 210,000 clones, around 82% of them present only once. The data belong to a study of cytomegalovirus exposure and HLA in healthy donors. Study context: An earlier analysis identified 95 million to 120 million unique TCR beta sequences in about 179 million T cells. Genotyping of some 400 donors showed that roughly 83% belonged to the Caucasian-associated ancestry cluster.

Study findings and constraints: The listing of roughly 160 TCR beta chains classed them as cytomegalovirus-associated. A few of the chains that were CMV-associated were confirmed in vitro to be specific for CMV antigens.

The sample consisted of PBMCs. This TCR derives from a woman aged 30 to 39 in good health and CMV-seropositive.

The CDR3 sequence: CASSSLWGEQYF. CDR3 nucleotide sequence: TGTGCCAGCAGTTCTCTGTGGGGCGAGCAGTACTTC. The J gene is TRBJ2-5, the V gene TRBV6-5, with no clear D. The end of the DNA aligns better with TRBJ2-7, so the J call may be wrong. CDR3 length: 12 residues. The V gene's germline CDR1 is MNHEY and CDR2 SVGAGI.